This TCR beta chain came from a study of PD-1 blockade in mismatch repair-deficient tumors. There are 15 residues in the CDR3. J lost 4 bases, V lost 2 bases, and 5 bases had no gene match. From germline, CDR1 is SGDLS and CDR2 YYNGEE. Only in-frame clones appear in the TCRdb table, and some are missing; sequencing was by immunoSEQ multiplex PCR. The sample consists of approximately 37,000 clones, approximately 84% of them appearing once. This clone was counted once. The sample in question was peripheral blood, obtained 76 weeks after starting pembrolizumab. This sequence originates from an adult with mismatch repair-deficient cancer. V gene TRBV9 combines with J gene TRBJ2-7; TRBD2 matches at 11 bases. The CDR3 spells CASSVAGTSGYEQYF. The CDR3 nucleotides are TGTGCCAGCAGCGTCGCCGGGACTAGCGGTTACGAGCAGTACTTC.